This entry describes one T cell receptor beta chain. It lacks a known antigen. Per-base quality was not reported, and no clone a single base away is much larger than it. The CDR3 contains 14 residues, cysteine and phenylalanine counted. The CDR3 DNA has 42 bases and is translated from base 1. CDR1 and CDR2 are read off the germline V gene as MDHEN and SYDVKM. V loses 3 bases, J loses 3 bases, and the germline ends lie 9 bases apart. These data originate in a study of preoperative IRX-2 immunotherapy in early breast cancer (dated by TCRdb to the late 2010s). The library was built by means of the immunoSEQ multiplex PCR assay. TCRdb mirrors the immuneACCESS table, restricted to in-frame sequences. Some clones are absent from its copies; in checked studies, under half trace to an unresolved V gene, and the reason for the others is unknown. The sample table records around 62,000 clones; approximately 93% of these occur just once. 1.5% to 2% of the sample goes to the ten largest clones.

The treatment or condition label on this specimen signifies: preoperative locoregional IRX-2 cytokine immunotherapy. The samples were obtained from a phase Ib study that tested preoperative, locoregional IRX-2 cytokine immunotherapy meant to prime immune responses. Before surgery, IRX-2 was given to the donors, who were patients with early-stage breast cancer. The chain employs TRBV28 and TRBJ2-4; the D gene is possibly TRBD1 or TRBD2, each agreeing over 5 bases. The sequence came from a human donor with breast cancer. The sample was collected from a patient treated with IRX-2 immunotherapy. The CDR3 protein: CASSLSGHKNIQYF. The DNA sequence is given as TGTGCCAGCAGTTTGTCGGGGCACAAAAACATTCAGTACTTC.